This TCR beta chain was recovered during a study of T cell responses to AZD1222 COVID-19 vaccine. Study details: It was second doses at about 4 or about 12 weeks that were pooled.

Overall study findings and caveats: Spike was spanned by vaccine-associated CD4 TCRs, with dominance at 160-218 and 743-854. The peak T cell response came first, and repertoires were sampled only after it. White British donors predominated, females outnumbered males, and clonal diversity was possibly underestimated.

The germline V gene has CDR1 LNHDA and CDR2 SQIVND (reference sequence). The V end lost 5 bases, the J end lost 8 bases, and 18 bases lay between the germline ends. The CDR3 has 14 residues. The repertoire was sequenced with immunoSEQ multiplex PCR; TCRdb's copy has only in-frame clones and lacks some. The sample contains roughly 140,000 clones, just over 90% of which appear only once. To note about this clone: Its antigen is unidentified.

The receptor was isolated from an adult in good health. Sequenced here: peripheral blood, sampled on day 0 of AZD1222 vaccination. The V call is TRBV19, the J call TRBJ1-2, with D maybe TRBD1 (5 bases). This chain's CDR3 is CASSPTEGIGGYTF. In DNA form, the CDR3 reads TGTGCCAGTAGTCCGACTGAGGGGATTGGCGGCTACACCTTC.